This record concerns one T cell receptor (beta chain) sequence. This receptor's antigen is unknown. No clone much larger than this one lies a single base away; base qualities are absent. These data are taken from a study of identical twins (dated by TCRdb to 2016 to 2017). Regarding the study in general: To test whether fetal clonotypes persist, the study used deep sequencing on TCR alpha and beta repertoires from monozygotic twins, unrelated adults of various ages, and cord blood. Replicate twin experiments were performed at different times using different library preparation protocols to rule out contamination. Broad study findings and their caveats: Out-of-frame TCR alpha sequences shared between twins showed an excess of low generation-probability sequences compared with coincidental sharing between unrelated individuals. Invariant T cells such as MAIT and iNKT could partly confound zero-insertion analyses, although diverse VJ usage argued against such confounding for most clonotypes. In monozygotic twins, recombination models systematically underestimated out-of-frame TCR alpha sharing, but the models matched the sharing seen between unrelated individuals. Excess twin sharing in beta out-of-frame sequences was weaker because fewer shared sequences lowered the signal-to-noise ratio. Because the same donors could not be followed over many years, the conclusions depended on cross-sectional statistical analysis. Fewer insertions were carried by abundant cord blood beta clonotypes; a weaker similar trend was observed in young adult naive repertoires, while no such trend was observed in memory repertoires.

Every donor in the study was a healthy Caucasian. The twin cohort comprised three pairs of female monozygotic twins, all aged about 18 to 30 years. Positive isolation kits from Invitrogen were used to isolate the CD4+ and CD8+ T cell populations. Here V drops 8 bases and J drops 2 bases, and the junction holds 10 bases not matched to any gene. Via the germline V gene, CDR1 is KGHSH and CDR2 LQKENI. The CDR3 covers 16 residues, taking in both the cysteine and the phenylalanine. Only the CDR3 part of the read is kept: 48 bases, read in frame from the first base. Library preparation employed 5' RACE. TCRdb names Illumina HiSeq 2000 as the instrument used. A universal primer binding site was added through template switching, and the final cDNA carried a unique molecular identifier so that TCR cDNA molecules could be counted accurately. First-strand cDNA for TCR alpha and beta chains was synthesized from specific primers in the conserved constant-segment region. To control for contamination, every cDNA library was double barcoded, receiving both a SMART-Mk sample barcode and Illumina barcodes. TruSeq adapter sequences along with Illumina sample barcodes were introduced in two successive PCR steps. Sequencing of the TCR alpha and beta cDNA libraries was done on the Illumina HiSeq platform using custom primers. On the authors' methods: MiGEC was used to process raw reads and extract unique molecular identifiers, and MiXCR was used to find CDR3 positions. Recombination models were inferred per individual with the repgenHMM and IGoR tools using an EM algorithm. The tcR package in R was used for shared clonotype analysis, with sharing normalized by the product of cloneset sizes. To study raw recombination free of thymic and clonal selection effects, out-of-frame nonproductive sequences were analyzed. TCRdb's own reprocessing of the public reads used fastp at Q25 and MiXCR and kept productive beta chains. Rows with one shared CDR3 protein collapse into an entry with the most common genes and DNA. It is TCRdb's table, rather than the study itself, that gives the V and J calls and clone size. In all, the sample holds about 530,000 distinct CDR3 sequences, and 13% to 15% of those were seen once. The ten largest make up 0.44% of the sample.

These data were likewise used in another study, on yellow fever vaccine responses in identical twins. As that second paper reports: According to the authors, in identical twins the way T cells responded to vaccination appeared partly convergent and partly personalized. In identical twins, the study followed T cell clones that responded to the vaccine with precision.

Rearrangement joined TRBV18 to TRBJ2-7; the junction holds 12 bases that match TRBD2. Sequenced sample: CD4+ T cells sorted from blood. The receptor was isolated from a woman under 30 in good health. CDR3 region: CASSPPLAGGPYEQYF. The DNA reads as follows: TGTGCCAGCAGCCCACCACTAGCGGGAGGCCCCTACGAGCAGTACTTC.